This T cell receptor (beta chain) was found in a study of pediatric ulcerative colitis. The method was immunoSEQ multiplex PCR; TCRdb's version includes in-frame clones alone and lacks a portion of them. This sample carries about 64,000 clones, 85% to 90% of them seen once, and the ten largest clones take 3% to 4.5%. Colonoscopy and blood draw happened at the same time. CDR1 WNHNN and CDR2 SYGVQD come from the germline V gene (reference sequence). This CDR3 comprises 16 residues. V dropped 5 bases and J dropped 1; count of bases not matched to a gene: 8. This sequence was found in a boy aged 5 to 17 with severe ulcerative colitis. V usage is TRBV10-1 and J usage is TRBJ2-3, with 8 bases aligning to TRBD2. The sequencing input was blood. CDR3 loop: CASSRISGRGTDTQYF. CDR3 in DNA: TGCGCCAGCAGTCGGATAAGCGGGAGAGGCACAGATACGCAGTATTTT.